This T cell receptor beta chain emerged from a study of graft-versus-host responses after intestinal transplantation. Sequencing used immunoSEQ multiplex PCR; TCRdb keeps in-frame clones, though not all of them. Here the sample spans roughly 60,000 clones, under 95% being singletons. J was trimmed by 5 bases and V by 8 bases; bases with no gene match: 9. This CDR3 has 14 residues. Germline V gives CDR1 MDHEN, CDR2 SYDVKM. Study-wide results and limits: Recipient marrow showed GvH clones, some seen first in ileum or blood.

This clone appeared a single time. The antigen remains unidentified. V usage is TRBV28 and J usage is TRBJ2-7; the match to TRBD2 covers 10 bases. The TCR was taken from a human patient who received an intestinal transplant, so some T cells may come from the graft donor. The source was PBMCs, collected almost 120 days after intestinal transplantation. The CDR3 coding sequence is TGTGCCAGCTTCTCTAGCGGGAGTAACAACGAGCAGTACTTC. Amino acids: CASFSSGSNNEQYF.